This T cell receptor (beta chain) was sequenced for a study of T cell responses to AZD1222 COVID-19 vaccine (dated by TCRdb to the early 2020s). Study-level background: A total of under 250 trial participants underwent TCR sequencing, of whom about 200 had received two doses of AZD1222 and some 25 had received two doses of the MenACWY control vaccine. Enrollment into the trials was organized by age into subgroups of 18-55, 56-69 and 70-plus years, and those subgroups contained approximately 150, 30 and 60 TCR-sequenced participants, respectively. What the authors observed across the whole study: Spike-specific TCR breadth and depth rose significantly after two AZD1222 doses compared with day 0 and with MenACWY recipients. Participants were mostly white British, with more females than males. The authors suggested clonal diversity may have been underestimated. Reportedly, close to half of the unique spike-specific TCRs recognized epitopes lying outside the regions that are mutated in the B.1.351 and B.1.1.7 variants. Because no day 14 peak-response samples were available, the repertoires could be characterized only after the peak T cell response. Only six AZD1222 recipients were SARS-CoV-2 seropositive at baseline, limiting conclusions about previously exposed vaccinees. The 56-69-year group was small, and its depth increase did not reach significance, likely because of low power. The whole spike protein was spanned by vaccine-associated CD4 TCRs, and dominant responses were seen in regions 160-218 and 743-854.

Reading the label with the study, this specimen's time point is: about 28 days (+/-7) after the second vaccine dose. Because spike-specific TCR depth and breadth did not differ between the two schedules, AZD1222 recipients who got a second dose at roughly 4 weeks were pooled with those who got a second dose at roughly 12 weeks. Vaccinee samples came from UK trials COV001 and COV002, including a single-blind randomized controlled phase 2/3 trial of AZD1222 (ChAdOx1 nCoV-19) in healthy adults. Trial participant PBMC samples were collected at day 0 and day 28 after the second dose for TCRbeta chain sequencing. A single count supports this clone. The antigen this receptor binds is unknown. There are no base qualities to consult, and no much larger clone falls within one base. Relative to germline, V is 7 bases shorter and J is 3 bases shorter, with 15 bases between their ends. Its CDR3 holds 14 amino acids, cysteine through phenylalanine. Solely the CDR3 DNA is kept, with 42 bases framed from the first base. CDR1 and CDR2, looked up from the germline V gene, are ENHRY and SYGVKD.

The CDR3 regions of human TCRbeta chains were analyzed by immunosequencing. The study's processing was this. Repertoire TCRs were checked for matches against a reference library of SARS-CoV-2-specific TCRs that had been generated using the MIRA antigen-specificity platform. Breadth was defined as the fraction of unique TCRs that were SARS-CoV-2-associated, and depth was defined as the fraction of total T cells that were SARS-CoV-2-associated. Using the MIRA data, each spike-specific TCR was mapped to the spike region that the TCR reacts to and placed in a CD4 or CD8 class. Log10-transformed breadth and depth values were compared by one-way ANOVA with Sidak's multiple comparisons tests. TCRdb took this table from immuneACCESS and kept in-frame rearrangements with V and J called. Such tables lack part of the clones; where checked against another copy, unresolved V genes explain under half of the gap, and the rest is unexplained. That table supplies the V and J calls and clone size; D and trimming were determined from the DNA. Here the sample has 86,000 or so clones; 85% to 95% occur a single time. Roughly 11% of the sample goes to the ten largest clones.

This clonotype was sampled from an adult who received the AZD1222 COVID-19 vaccine. The sequence joins TRBV10-3 to TRBJ1-2, with the identity of the D gene unclear. Specimen: peripheral blood, collected 28 days after the second AZD1222 dose. The sequenced DNA: TGTGCCATCAAGGTAAGAGGCCCAGACTATGGCTACACCTTC. The translation is CAIKVRGPDYGYTF.